A selection of T cell receptor beta chains follows, all from one sample in a study of cytomegalovirus exposure and HLA in healthy donors. The repertoire was sequenced with immunoSEQ multiplex PCR; TCRdb's copy has only in-frame clones and lacks some. The repertoire holds 130,000 or so clones, with more than 70% as singletons. Sequencing was done on a sample of PBMCs. All receptors come from a man between 35 and 55 years old in good health and CMV-seronegative. Both conserved end residues are part of each CDR3. The D gene is left open where the match is weak. For some rows the clone size is stated as once, few or many, or as a class when expanded; others skip it.

abundance: -; v_gene: TRBV5-1; j_gene: TRBJ2-5; d_gene: TRBD1; CDR3aa: CASCWDREWTQYF; CDR3nt: TGCGCCAGCTGCTGGGACAGAGAATGGACCCAGTACTTC
abundance: few; v_gene: TRBV7-2; j_gene: TRBJ1-3; d_gene: -; CDR3aa: CASSSGHRSGNTIYF; CDR3nt: TGTGCCAGCAGCTCCGGACACCGCTCTGGAAACACCATATATTTT
abundance: -; v_gene: TRBV6-1; j_gene: TRBJ1-1; d_gene: -; CDR3aa: CASSEAEDRGEAFF; CDR3nt: TGTGCCAGCAGTGAAGCGGAGGACAGAGGTGAAGCTTTCTTT
abundance: -; v_gene: TRBV6-5; j_gene: TRBJ2-7; d_gene: TRBD2; CDR3aa: CASSRLAGMDEQYF; CDR3nt: TGTGCCAGCAGTCGACTAGCGGGGATGGACGAGCAGTACTTC
abundance: few; v_gene: TRBV6-6; j_gene: TRBJ2-3; d_gene: -; CDR3aa: CASSLSPDTQYF; CDR3nt: TGTGCCAGCAGCCTGTCCCCAGATACGCAGTATTTT
abundance: -; v_gene: TRBV7-3; j_gene: TRBJ2-7; d_gene: -; CDR3aa: CASSPTPSSYEQYF; CDR3nt: TGTGCCAGCAGCCCGACACCGAGCTCCTACGAGCAGTACTTC
abundance: -; v_gene: TRBV7-3; j_gene: TRBJ2-1; d_gene: TRBD2; CDR3aa: CASSPAGAYNEQFF; CDR3nt: TGTGCCAGCAGCCCAGCGGGGGCTTACAATGAGCAGTTCTTC
abundance: -; v_gene: TRBV7-8; j_gene: TRBJ1-5; d_gene: TRBD1; CDR3aa: CASSSDRQGSPQHF; CDR3nt: TGTGCCAGCAGCTCAGATAGACAGGGTTCGCCCCAGCATTTT
abundance: few; v_gene: TRBV10-3; j_gene: TRBJ2-5; d_gene: TRBD1; CDR3aa: CAISESATGAETQYF; CDR3nt: TGTGCCATCAGTGAGTCGGCGACAGGGGCCGAGACCCAGTACTTC
abundance: -; v_gene: TRBV11-2; j_gene: TRBJ1-4; d_gene: -; CDR3aa: CASSLAGRINEKLFF; CDR3nt: TGTGCCAGCAGCTTAGCCGGGAGGATTAATGAAAAACTGTTTTTT
abundance: -; v_gene: TRBV7-2; j_gene: TRBJ2-1; d_gene: -; CDR3aa: CASSYPAGEQFF; CDR3nt: TGTGCCAGCAGCTATCCGGCGGGTGAGCAGTTCTTC
abundance: -; v_gene: TRBV7-9; j_gene: TRBJ2-3; d_gene: -; CDR3aa: CASSLSGSTDTQYF; CDR3nt: TGTGCCAGCAGCTTATCCGGGAGCACAGATACGCAGTATTTT
abundance: -; v_gene: TRBV2; j_gene: TRBJ2-1; d_gene: -; CDR3aa: CAIPKGGRGNEQFF; CDR3nt: TGTGCCATCCCCAAGGGGGGGCGGGGGAATGAGCAGTTCTTC
abundance: -; v_gene: TRBV18; j_gene: TRBJ1-5; d_gene: TRBD1; CDR3aa: CASSDGTGILPQHF; CDR3nt: TGTGCCAGCTCCGACGGGACAGGTATTCTTCCCCAGCATTTT
abundance: -; v_gene: TRBV7-9; j_gene: TRBJ2-2; d_gene: TRBD2; CDR3aa: CASRLTSGGAHGELFF; CDR3nt: TGTGCCAGCAGGCTTACTAGCGGGGGGGCCCACGGGGAGCTGTTTTTT